This T cell receptor beta chain was retrieved from a study of STAT5B mutations in CD4+ large granular lymphocyte leukemia. The table came from immunoSEQ multiplex PCR; TCRdb's copy has only in-frame clones and leaves some out. The table includes tens of thousands of clones, 78% detected once. Buffy coats from healthy blood donors served as controls. The ends were cut back, 2 bases at V and 3 bases at J, with 6 bases in the middle. Germline CDR1 and CDR2: MDHEN and SYDVKM. The CDR3 has 13 residues. Sequenced sample: CD4+ T cells from blood buffy coats. This sequence was found in a human donor in good health. The chain links TRBV28 to TRBJ2-3; D gene uncertain. The CDR3 protein is CASSLKGTDTQYF. The CDR3 coding sequence is TGTGCCAGCAGTTTAAAGGGTACAGATACGCAGTATTTT. The entire variable domain, with the rest obtained from reference TRBV28 and TRBJ2-3, is as follows: DVKVTQSSRYLVKRTGEKVFLECVQDMDHENMFWYRQDPGLGLRLIYFSYDVKMKEKGDIPEGYSVSREKKERFSLILESASTNQTSMYLCASSLKGTDTQYFGPGTRLTVL.